The present TCR beta chain was sequenced within a study of CD8 T cells in Susac syndrome. Bulk CD8+ and CD4+ cells came from magnetic negative isolation; CD8+ TEMRA by FACS. RNA totalling about 0.5 to 1 ug underwent reverse transcription with random hexamers. Via MiXCR, TCRdb re-called the immunoSEQ multiplex PCR reads, giving one row per CDR3 protein. The profile shows about 250,000 distinct CDR3 sequences, 85% to 95% of them singletons. Germline V gene sequence: CDR1 SGHRS, CDR2 YFSETQ. This CDR3 has 15 amino acids. J lost 4 bases, V lost 0 bases, and 4 bases had no gene match. The chain combines TRBV5-1 with TRBJ2-1, with 7 bases identical to TRBD1. Sequencing was carried out using CD4+ T cells from PBMCs. The sequence came from a human donor with multiple sclerosis. The CDR3 nucleotides are TGCGCCAGCAGCTTGGTGGGACAGACTTACAATGAGCAGTTCTTC. Residues: CASSLVGQTYNEQFF. Together with reference TRBV5-1 and TRBJ2-1, the CDR3 gives the full variable domain: KAGVTQTPRYLIKTRGQQVTLSCSPISGHRSVSWYQQTPGQGLQFLFEYFSETQRNKGNFPGRFSGRQFSNSRSEMNVSTLELGDSALYLCASSLVGQTYNEQFFGPGTRLTVL.